These 29 T cell receptor beta chains were all obtained from the same sample, sequenced in a study of T cells in Graves' hyperthyroidism and ophthalmopathy. TCR beta CDR3 regions were amplified from RNA. The HTBI primer set drove a first-round RT-PCR of the TCR CDR3. MiXCR, run by TCRdb on the multiplex PCR reads, gives a single entry per CDR3 protein. Of more than 300,000 distinct CDR3 sequences listed, roughly 17% were seen once; the top ten hold 30% to 40%. Sequencing was carried out using blood. The origin of the receptors is a woman younger than 45 with Graves' hyperthyroidism that later progressed to Graves' ophthalmopathy.

The chain has TRBV27 and TRBJ2-7; maybe TRBD1 (6 bases). V was clipped by 8 bases and J by 3 bases, with 14 bases between them. The germline V gene has CDR1 MNHEY and CDR2 SMNVEV (reference sequence). The CDR3 is made up of 13 amino acids. The CDR3 sequence is CASGGQSFYEQYF. The CDR3 region has the DNA TGTGCCAGCGGCGGACAGTCATTCTACGAGCAGTACTTC.

This clonotype was observed a handful of times. The chain joins TRBV10-3 to TRBJ2-5; 9 nucleotides agree with TRBD2. Germline V gives CDR1 ENHRY, CDR2 SYGVKD. This CDR3 is built from 17 residues. V was clipped by 2 bases and J by 2 bases; unmatched bases: 9. DNA for the CDR3: TGTGCCATCAGTGAGCAACCTAGCGGGGCCTCTCAAGAGACCCAGTACTTC. It encodes CAISEQPSGASQETQYF.

This clonotype occurred many times. The V call is TRBV18, the J call TRBJ1-1, with D hard to call. CDR3 length equals 14 residues. The germline CDR1 and CDR2 sequences are KGHSH and LQKENI. Trimming left V 3 bases short and J 4 bases short, with 12 bases between. The CDR3 coding sequence is TGTGCCAGCTCACCCCGACATCTGGGCACTGAAGCTTTCTTT. Amino acid sequence: CASSPRHLGTEAFF.

A remark on this clonotype: At one boundary the junction diverges from the germline segment, which might be a read error. The chain's CDR3 is CASSEGYVPYQEAQYF. The CDR3 region has the DNA TGTGCCAGCAGTGAAGGATATGTTCCGTACCAAGAGGCCCAGTACTTC. The gene calls are TRBV25-1 and TRBJ2-5; D is undetermined. The CDR3 is made up of 16 amino acids. From germline, CDR1 is MGHDK and CDR2 SYGVNS.

This clonotype was recorded a few times. This may arise from a read error, as a much more abundant clone is one base away. The chain combines TRBV28 with TRBJ2-5, with 16 bases matching TRBD2. V lost 6 bases and J lost 7; bases outside the gene matches: 11. Per germline, CDR1 MDHEN and CDR2 SYDVKM. The CDR3 totals 17 residues. CDR3 loop: CASSWGTSGRAKGTQYF. The CDR3 nucleotides are TGTGCCAGCAGCTGGGGGACTAGCGGGAGGGCAAAAGGGACCCAGTACTTC. Combining the CDR3 with reference TRBV28 and TRBJ2-5 gives the whole variable domain DVKVTQSSRYLVKRTGEKVFLECVQDMDHENMFWYRQDPGLGLRLIYFSYDVKMKEKGDIPEGYSVSREKKERFSLILESASTNQTSMYLCASSWGTSGRAKGTQYFGPGTRLLVL.

This clonotype was counted many times. The chain couples TRBV6-1 to TRBJ1-5; the D gene is possibly TRBD1 (5 bases). The germline gives CDR1 MNHNS, CDR2 SASEGT. Trimming shortened V by 6 bases and J by 4 bases, and 13 bases separated the two germline ends. The CDR3 totals 14 residues. CDR3 amino acids: CASRAGWGNQPQHF. For the CDR3, the DNA is TGTGCCAGCAGGGCAGGGTGGGGTAATCAGCCCCAGCATTTT.

For this clonotype: This clone may be a read error of a much larger clone one base away. The conserved final phenylalanine or tryptophan is absent from the CDR3, which likely points to a read error. The rearrangement joins TRBV9 to TRBJ2-5, with D uncertain. This CDR3 region has 14 residues. Per germline, CDR1 SGDLS and CDR2 YYNGEE. Trimming took 0 bases from V and 1 from J, leaving 7 bases between them. The CDR3 bases are TGTGCCAGCAGCGTAGACGCAGGCCAAGAGACCCAGTACGTC. Amino acid sequence: CASSVDAGQETQYV.

In this sample, this clonotype turned up many times. The chain carries TRBV9 and TRBJ1-2; TRBD1 is a possible D gene (6 bases). There are 15 residues in the CDR3. Germline V lookup: CDR1 SGDLS, CDR2 YYNGEE. The V gene lost 3 bases and the J gene lost 6 bases, with 18 bases spanning the gap. The chain's CDR3 is CASSATRTGPNGYTF. The CDR3 region has the DNA TGTGCCAGCAGCGCTACAAGAACAGGGCCGAATGGCTACACCTTC.

At least ten counts were recorded for this clonotype. The chain recombines TRBV9 with TRBJ1-6; 9 bases match TRBD1. The germline V gene has CDR1 SGDLS and CDR2 YYNGEE. The CDR3 is 15 residues long. The V segment lost 3 bases and the J segment 8 bases; nucleotides outside the gene matches: 6. CDR3 in DNA: TGTGCCAGCAGCGCCTCGGGACAGGGCGATTCACCCCTCCACTTT. This gives the protein CASSASGQGDSPLHF.

In this sample, this clonotype turned up many times. J is TRBJ1-1 and V is TRBV29-1; 7 nucleotides align to TRBD1. CDR1 and CDR2 from the germline V gene are SQVTM and ANQGSEA. V gave up 5 bases and J gave up 2 bases; unmatched junction bases: 5. The length of the CDR3 is 13 residues. The CDR3 DNA is TGCAGCGTTCGACGACAGGGAAACACTGAAGCTTTCTTT. Residues: CSVRRQGNTEAFF. Based on the CDR3 plus reference TRBV29-1 and TRBJ1-1, the full variable domain is SAVISQKPSRDICQRGTSLTIQCQVDSQVTMMFWYRQQPGQSLTLIATANQGSEATYESGFVIDKFPISRPNLTFSTLTVSNMSPEDSSIYLCSVRRQGNTEAFFGQGTRLTVV.

This clonotype was recorded a few times. The chain employs TRBV19 and TRBJ2-5, with 9 positions matching TRBD2. The CDR3 loop spans 15 amino acids. CDR1 is LNHDA, CDR2 SQIVND, per germline (reference sequence). V shed 4 bases, J shed 4 bases, and the junction held 7 bases outside the gene matches. Here the CDR3 reads CASSRLAGYRETQYF. The CDR3 coding sequence is TGTGCCAGTAGTAGGCTAGCGGGGTATAGAGAGACCCAGTACTTC.

There are a few counts of this clonotype. V gene TRBV30 combines with J gene TRBJ2-2; D remains unclear. V was pared by 4 bases and J by 6 bases, with 12 bases between. CDR1 and CDR2 (germline): GTSNPN, SVGIG (reference sequence). The CDR3 covers 13 residues. CDR3 loop: CAWTGWHSGELFF. CDR3 nucleotide sequence: TGTGCCTGGACGGGCTGGCACTCCGGGGAGCTGTTTTTT.

This clonotype showed up many times. This rearrangement joins TRBV5-6 to TRBJ2-7; possible D gene TRBD2, 5 bases. Germline loops: CDR1 SGHDT, CDR2 YYEEEE. Trimming left V 2 bases short and J 7 bases short, with 16 bases between. The CDR3 extends over 14 amino acids. Here the CDR3 reads CASSLTGVLAEQYF. The DNA of the CDR3 is TGTGCCAGCAGCTTAACGGGCGTCCTAGCAGAGCAGTACTTC.

This clonotype was counted between two and nine times. The chain recombines TRBV20-1 with TRBJ1-4; no firm D call. This CDR3 is 16 amino acids long. V was shortened by 0 bases and J by 5 bases, with 16 bases between the two germline ends. Germline V CDR1 and CDR2: DFQATT, SNEGSKA (reference sequence). The CDR3 is CSARDLASVLNEKLFF. For the CDR3, the DNA is TGCAGTGCTAGAGATTTAGCGTCAGTATTGAATGAAAAACTGTTTTTT.

This rearrangement joins TRBV20-1 to TRBJ2-7, with 13 bases that match TRBD2. With 5 bases clipped from V and 6 bases from J, the junction kept 13 bases outside the gene matches. CDR3 length equals 16 residues. Germline V lookup: CDR1 DFQATT, CDR2 SNEGSKA (reference sequence). Here the CDR3 DNA reads TGCAGTGCTGTAACAGGGACTAGCGGGATCATGGGCGAGCAGTACTTC. Its translation: CSAVTGTSGIMGEQYF.

The chain couples TRBV7-8 to TRBJ2-7; 7 positions agree with TRBD2. CDR1 is SGHVS, CDR2 FQNEAQ, per germline. The CDR3 totals 15 residues. V shed 4 bases and J 0 bases; nucleotides not matched to a gene: 6. In DNA, the CDR3 is TGTGCCAGCAGCTCGCTAGCGGTAGCCTCCTACGAGCAGTACTTC. Protein product: CASSSLAVASYEQYF.

As to this clonotype: A single base separates this from a much larger clone, so it may be a read error. The J gene is TRBJ2-1, the V gene TRBV6-1, with D possibly matching TRBD2 (6 bases). The V gene lost 4 bases and the J gene lost 0 bases, with 22 bases spanning the gap. This CDR3 is 19 amino acids long. Germline-derived CDR1 and CDR2 are MNHNS and SASEGT. In DNA, the CDR3 is TGTGCCAGCAGTGTACAAGGACATGGGGGGATCGGCTCCTACAATGAGCAGTTCTTC. It specifies CASSVQGHGGIGSYNEQFF.

Ten or more counts support this clonotype. The gene calls are TRBV2 and TRBJ2-5; 7 bases line up with TRBD2. The CDR3 sequence is 15 residues long. Germline trimming cut 4 bases from V and 0 bases from J; bases unmatched to any gene: 5. Germline values: CDR1 SNHLY, CDR2 FYNNEI. As DNA, the CDR3 is TGTGCCAGCAGTGTGGGCGGGGGAGACCAAGAGACCCAGTACTTC. It specifies CASSVGGGDQETQYF.

Comment on this clonotype: A much more abundant neighbour one base away suggests this may be a read error. The V and J genes are TRBV6-2 or TRBV6-3 and TRBJ2-7; D gene unclear. CDR1 is MNHEY and CDR2 is SVGEGT in the germline V gene. The CDR3 sequence is 12 residues long. This CDR3 is CTSSYSRREQYF. DNA for the CDR3: TGTACCAGCAGTTACTCGAGGCGCGAGCAGTACTTC.

This clonotype was counted at least ten times. V usage is TRBV28 and J usage is TRBJ2-2, with unresolved D. The CDR3 is 16 residues long. Trimming cost V 7 bases and J 3 bases, with 18 bases left between them. CDR1 is MDHEN, CDR2 SYDVKM, per germline. The CDR3 nucleotides are TGTGCCAGCATCGACGGACGTGTTCCTTACACCGGGGAGCTGTTTTTT. Translated, it gives CASIDGRVPYTGELFF.

The chain is built from TRBV20-1 and TRBJ2-3, with TRBD1 matching 8 bases. Per the germline V gene, CDR1 is DFQATT and CDR2 is SNEGSKA (reference sequence). V trimming: 5 bases; J trimming: 6 bases; junction bases outside the gene matches: 16. This CDR3 is 16 amino acids long. CDR3 in DNA: TGCAGTGCTGGCCCCCGAGGTGCAGGGGGCTTGGATACGCAGTATTTT. Translated: CSAGPRGAGGLDTQYF.

This clonotype was detected many times. The chain carries TRBV7-9 and TRBJ1-2; D remains unclear. Per germline, CDR1 SEHNR and CDR2 FQNEAQ (reference sequence). CDR3 length: 13 amino acids. V was cut by 2 bases and J by 2 bases, with 6 bases left in between. CDR3 sequence: CASSLTYNYGYTF. The CDR3 DNA follows: TGTGCCAGCAGCTTAACTTACAACTATGGCTACACCTTC.

This clonotype was observed at least ten times. The V gene is TRBV30, the J gene TRBJ1-2; D gene unclear. Per germline, CDR1 GTSNPN and CDR2 SVGIG (reference sequence). This CDR3 comprises 14 residues. The ends were cut back, 4 bases at V and 4 bases at J, with 16 bases in the middle. The CDR3 nucleotides are TGTGCCTGGACGGAGGTCGGGGAATCCTATGGCTACACCTTC. Protein sequence: CAWTEVGESYGYTF.

In this sample, this clonotype turned up once. This chain joins TRBV9 and TRBJ2-3; the D gene is possibly TRBD1 (6 bases). Trimming stripped 0 bases from V and 6 bases from J, with 14 bases between. The CDR3 length is 15 residues. Germline CDR1 reads SGDLS; CDR2 reads YYNGEE. CDR3 amino acids: CASSVAPQGQDTQYF. CDR3 DNA sequence: TGTGCCAGCAGCGTAGCTCCACAGGGCCAGGATACGCAGTATTTT.

This clonotype came up many times. CDR3 in amino acids: CASRIPGPNYGYTF. The CDR3 DNA follows: TGTGCCAGCAGAATACCGGGACCTAACTATGGCTACACCTTC. This sequence joins TRBV12-3 or TRBV12-4 and TRBJ1-2, with a weak D call TRBD1 (5 bases). The CDR3 spans 14 residues. V shed 6 bases and J shed 0 bases, with 11 bases lying between them.

This clonotype was seen many times. This chain joins TRBV5-1 and TRBJ2-2; maybe TRBD1 (6 bases). Per germline, CDR1 SGHRS and CDR2 YFSETQ. Trimming removed 4 bases from V and 5 bases from J, with 12 bases in between. The CDR3 extends over 14 amino acids. In DNA form, the CDR3 reads TGCGCCAGCAGCCCCGAGGGGGATACCGGGGAGCTGTTTTTT. Its protein product is CASSPEGDTGELFF.

This clonotype was observed many times. The V call is TRBV5-1, the J call TRBJ1-2; the D gene is possibly TRBD1 (6 bases). CDR1 is SGHRS and CDR2 is YFSETQ in the germline V gene. The CDR3 loop spans 16 amino acids. V lost 4 bases, J lost 4 bases, and 20 bases lay in between. This CDR3 reads CASSPEGPGGGYGYTF. As DNA, the CDR3 is TGCGCCAGCAGCCCCGAAGGACCTGGGGGCGGCTATGGCTACACCTTC.

The genes are TRBV2 and TRBJ1-2; no firm D call. The CDR3 consists of 11 residues. The germline gives CDR1 SNHLY, CDR2 FYNNEI. V lost 1 base to trimming and J lost 7 bases, with 4 bases between them. The CDR3 sequence is CASSEVGGYTF. As DNA, the CDR3 is TGTGCCAGCAGTGAAGTCGGTGGCTACACCTTC.

This clonotype was detected many times. V is TRBV28 and J is TRBJ2-3; D is uncertain. This CDR3 spans 15 amino acids. Germline CDR1 MDHEN, CDR2 SYDVKM. Trimming took 7 bases from V and 0 from J, leaving 14 bases between them. CDR3 bases: TGTGCCAGCACCTCCAGGAAGGCTAGCACAGATACGCAGTATTTT. Amino acids: CASTSRKASTDTQYF.